A selection of T cell receptor beta chains follows, all from one sample in a study of shared clonotypes between healthy human individuals. Profiling relied on immunoSEQ multiplex PCR, and the TCRdb table lists in-frame clones only, not all of them. The sample includes about 460,000 clones, 75% to 80% of them seen just once. The sequenced material came from PBMCs. These receptors were taken from a middle-aged woman in good health. Some clones in this sample may be carry-over from other donors' samples. CDR3s include the opening cysteine and the closing phenylalanine or tryptophan. Each record gives: V gene, J gene, clone size, D gene, CDR3 length, CDR3 DNA, CDR3 protein. A D gene is named only where the DNA matches it firmly. Expanded clones get a size class; other rows say once, few or many, or leave the size out.

v_gene: TRBV29-1
j_gene: TRBJ1-2
abundance: -
d_gene: -
len: 13
CDR3nt: TGCAGCGTTGATTGGCAGAGAGACTATGGCTACACCTTC
CDR3aa: CSVDWQRDYGYTF

v_gene: TRBV6-6
j_gene: TRBJ2-1
abundance: -
d_gene: -
len: 15
CDR3nt: TGTGCCAGCAGTTTAGCGGTTAGCTCCTACAATGAGCAGTTCTTC
CDR3aa: CASSLAVSSYNEQFF

v_gene: TRBV19
j_gene: TRBJ2-2
abundance: -
d_gene: -
len: 15
CDR3nt: TGTGCCAGTAAGGTCGGCAGGAGGGACACCGGGGAGCTGTTTTTT
CDR3aa: CASKVGRRDTGELFF

v_gene: TRBV5-4
j_gene: TRBJ2-2
abundance: -
d_gene: TRBD2
len: 16
CDR3nt: TGTGCCAGCAGCTTGGGACTAGCGGTGAACACCGGGGAGCTGTTTTTT
CDR3aa: CASSLGLAVNTGELFF

v_gene: TRBV5-1
j_gene: TRBJ2-3
abundance: -
d_gene: TRBD2
len: 19
CDR3nt: TGCGCCAGCAGCCATGGACTAGCGGGAGGGTTAGGGGGCACAGATACGCAGTATTTT
CDR3aa: CASSHGLAGGLGGTDTQYF

v_gene: TRBV6-8
j_gene: TRBJ2-7
abundance: -
d_gene: TRBD1
len: 16
CDR3nt: TGTGCCAGCAGTTACCAGCCGGGACAGGGCTCCTACGAGCAGTACTTC
CDR3aa: CASSYQPGQGSYEQYF

v_gene: TRBV27
j_gene: TRBJ2-1
abundance: -
d_gene: TRBD1
len: 16
CDR3nt: TGTGCCAGCACTACCACCGGGACAGGGGGTATCAATGAGCAGTTCTTC
CDR3aa: CASTTTGTGGINEQFF

v_gene: TRBV19
j_gene: TRBJ1-2
abundance: once
d_gene: -
len: 12
CDR3nt: TGTGCCAGTAGTTACAGTCACTATGGCTACACCTTC
CDR3aa: CASSYSHYGYTF

v_gene: TRBV18
j_gene: TRBJ2-2
abundance: -
d_gene: -
len: 13
CDR3nt: TGTGCCAGCTCACCACCGTTCACCGGGGAGCTGTTTTTT
CDR3aa: CASSPPFTGELFF

v_gene: TRBV28
j_gene: TRBJ1-6
abundance: few
d_gene: -
len: 14
CDR3nt: TGTGCCAGCAGTTTGCTGGGCAGGGCCTCACCCCTCCACTTT
CDR3aa: CASSLLGRASPLHF

v_gene: TRBV4-3
j_gene: TRBJ2-1
abundance: many
d_gene: TRBD2
len: 15
CDR3nt: TGCGCCAGCAGCCAAGATGGCGGGAGGTACAATGAGCAGTTCTTC
CDR3aa: CASSQDGGRYNEQFF

v_gene: TRBV9
j_gene: TRBJ2-5
abundance: once
d_gene: TRBD2
len: 17
CDR3nt: TGTGCCAGCAGCCCCCGAGGGCCCAGTGGGAGGGTCGAGACCCAGTACTTC
CDR3aa: CASSPRGPSGRVETQYF

v_gene: TRBV29-1
j_gene: TRBJ2-7
abundance: -
d_gene: TRBD1
len: 14
CDR3nt: TGCAGCGTCCTCTTCCGGGACAGGGGGACCGAGCAGTACTTC
CDR3aa: CSVLFRDRGTEQYF

v_gene: TRBV4-1
j_gene: TRBJ2-3
abundance: -
d_gene: -
len: 16
CDR3nt: TGCGCCAGCAGCCTAGAAGGGGGAGGTCGCACAGATACGCAGTATTTT
CDR3aa: CASSLEGGGRTDTQYF

v_gene: TRBV18
j_gene: TRBJ1-1
abundance: -
d_gene: -
len: 15
CDR3nt: TGTGCCAGCTCACCACGTAAAGGGGAGAACACTGAAGCTTTCTTT
CDR3aa: CASSPRKGENTEAFF

v_gene: TRBV9
j_gene: TRBJ2-1
abundance: -
d_gene: -
len: 13
CDR3nt: TGTGCCAGCAGCGTGGCTTCCTCTAATGAGCAGTTCTTC
CDR3aa: CASSVASSNEQFF

v_gene: TRBV28
j_gene: TRBJ2-6
abundance: -
d_gene: TRBD1
len: 13
CDR3nt: TGTGCCAGCAGGGGGGACAGGTACAACGTCCTGACTTTC
CDR3aa: CASRGDRYNVLTF

v_gene: TRBV2
j_gene: TRBJ2-6
abundance: -
d_gene: -
len: 17
CDR3nt: TGTGCCAGCAGCCCCCGGGAGCAGCTCTCTGGGGCCAACGTCCTGACTTTC
CDR3aa: CASSPREQLSGANVLTF

v_gene: TRBV6-5
j_gene: TRBJ1-1
abundance: -
d_gene: -
len: 14
CDR3nt: TGTGCCAGCAGTACCTTGACAGGGAACACTGAAGCTTTCTTT
CDR3aa: CASSTLTGNTEAFF

v_gene: TRBV11-2
j_gene: TRBJ1-4
abundance: -
d_gene: -
len: 14
CDR3nt: TGTGCCAGCAGCTTGGGGCAGGCTAATGAAAAACTGTTTTTT
CDR3aa: CASSLGQANEKLFF

v_gene: TRBV11-2
j_gene: TRBJ1-2
abundance: -
d_gene: -
len: 12
CDR3nt: TGTGCCAGCAGCTACAGCCTCTATGGCTACACCTTC
CDR3aa: CASSYSLYGYTF

v_gene: TRBV6-5
j_gene: TRBJ2-7
abundance: -
d_gene: -
len: 16
CDR3nt: TGTGCCAGCAGTTCCTCTAGGAGGGTTGGCTCTCGCGAGCAGTACTTC
CDR3aa: CASSSSRRVGSREQYF

v_gene: TRBV18
j_gene: TRBJ1-2
abundance: -
d_gene: TRBD1
len: 15
CDR3nt: TGTGCCAGCTCACCACCCGGGACAGGTCTGGAGGGCTACACCTTC
CDR3aa: CASSPPGTGLEGYTF

v_gene: TRBV30
j_gene: TRBJ1-1
abundance: -
d_gene: -
len: 10
CDR3nt: TGTGCCTGGAGGGAAACTGAAGCTTTCTTT
CDR3aa: CAWRETEAFF

v_gene: TRBV19
j_gene: TRBJ1-1
abundance: once
d_gene: TRBD1
len: 15
CDR3nt: TGTGCCAGTAGTATGTGGGGGACAGAGAACACTGAAGCTTTCTTT
CDR3aa: CASSMWGTENTEAFF

v_gene: TRBV5-1
j_gene: TRBJ2-5
abundance: -
d_gene: -
len: 14
CDR3nt: TGCGCCAGCAGCTTTAACAGGGCCCAAGAGACCCCGTACTTC
CDR3aa: CASSFNRAQETPYF

v_gene: TRBV6-5
j_gene: TRBJ2-2
abundance: many
d_gene: -
len: 13
CDR3nt: TGTGCCAGCAGTCGTCAGGGGACATCCGTGCTGTTTTTT
CDR3aa: CASSRQGTSVLFF

v_gene: TRBV21-1
j_gene: TRBJ2-1
abundance: -
d_gene: -
len: 18
CDR3nt: TGTGCCAGCAGCAAAGGGGACGGGATACCTGGCTCCTACAATGAGCAGTTCTTC
CDR3aa: CASSKGDGIPGSYNEQFF

v_gene: TRBV7-8
j_gene: TRBJ2-3
abundance: -
d_gene: -
len: 17
CDR3nt: TGTGCCAGCACCTCGTTAAGGCAGAAGAAAAACACAGATACGCAGTATTTT
CDR3aa: CASTSLRQKKNTDTQYF

v_gene: TRBV28
j_gene: TRBJ1-2
abundance: -
d_gene: -
len: 14
CDR3nt: TGTGCCAGCAGTTTCAGGGGTTTGAACTATGGCTACACCTTC
CDR3aa: CASSFRGLNYGYTF

v_gene: TRBV5-4
j_gene: TRBJ1-2
abundance: -
d_gene: TRBD1
len: 15
CDR3nt: TGTGCCAGCAGCACGGGACAGGGGCCCCTCCGGGGCTACACCTTC
CDR3aa: CASSTGQGPLRGYTF

v_gene: TRBV4-2
j_gene: TRBJ2-7
abundance: -
d_gene: TRBD1
len: 14
CDR3nt: TGTGCCAGCAGCCCGCGGACAGGGAGGTACGAGCAGTACTTC
CDR3aa: CASSPRTGRYEQYF

v_gene: TRBV6-1
j_gene: TRBJ2-3
abundance: few
d_gene: -
len: 12
CDR3nt: TGTGCCAGCAGAAGAGGGCCAGATACGCAGTATTTT
CDR3aa: CASRRGPDTQYF

v_gene: TRBV23-1
j_gene: TRBJ2-7
abundance: -
d_gene: -
len: 17
CDR3nt: TGCGCCAGCAGTCAATCCGCGGGACACCCTTCCCCCTACGAGCAGTACTTC
CDR3aa: CASSQSAGHPSPYEQYF

v_gene: TRBV7-2
j_gene: TRBJ2-5
abundance: few
d_gene: TRBD2
len: 14
CDR3nt: TGTGCCAGCAGCCCCCAGACTAGCAGGGAGACCCAGTACTTC
CDR3aa: CASSPQTSRETQYF

v_gene: TRBV27
j_gene: TRBJ2-5
abundance: once
d_gene: TRBD2
len: 19
CDR3nt: TGTGCCAGCAGTTTAAACGGTTGGGGCGGGAGGGCTCTTCAAGAGACCCAGTACTTC
CDR3aa: CASSLNGWGGRALQETQYF

v_gene: TRBV4-2
j_gene: TRBJ1-4
abundance: -
d_gene: TRBD1
len: 12
CDR3nt: TGTGCCAGCAGCCAGGACAGGGAAAAACTGTTTTTT
CDR3aa: CASSQDREKLFF

v_gene: TRBV6-5
j_gene: TRBJ2-1
abundance: -
d_gene: -
len: 15
CDR3nt: TGTGCCAGCATGGAGGGGGGGAATACCTACAATGAGCAGTTCTTC
CDR3aa: CASMEGGNTYNEQFF

v_gene: TRBV29-1
j_gene: TRBJ2-1
abundance: -
d_gene: -
len: 13
CDR3nt: TGCAGCGTTGAAGGGAGGCGGGGCAATGAGCAGTTCTTC
CDR3aa: CSVEGRRGNEQFF

v_gene: TRBV5-4
j_gene: TRBJ2-5
abundance: -
d_gene: TRBD2
len: 15
CDR3nt: TGTGCCAGCAGCTCTCAGCGGGGCGCCCGGGAGACCCAGTACTTC
CDR3aa: CASSSQRGARETQYF

v_gene: TRBV6-6
j_gene: TRBJ2-2
abundance: -
d_gene: -
len: 16
CDR3nt: TGTGCCAGCAGTTACGCAGGCAACGCGAACACCGGGGAGCTGTTTTTT
CDR3aa: CASSYAGNANTGELFF

v_gene: TRBV7-8
j_gene: TRBJ2-2
abundance: -
d_gene: -
len: 15
CDR3nt: TGTGCCAGCAGCTTAGTCAGGGGAGGAACCGGGGAGCTGTTTTTT
CDR3aa: CASSLVRGGTGELFF

v_gene: TRBV11-2
j_gene: TRBJ2-5
abundance: -
d_gene: TRBD2
len: 15
CDR3nt: TGTGCCAGCAGCTTCCCGGCGGGAGGGCGAGAGACCCAGTACTTC
CDR3aa: CASSFPAGGRETQYF

v_gene: TRBV7-9
j_gene: TRBJ2-1
abundance: -
d_gene: -
len: 14
CDR3nt: TGTGCCAGCAGCCCTAGGACAACCGTGTATGAGCAGTTCTTC
CDR3aa: CASSPRTTVYEQFF

v_gene: TRBV10-3
j_gene: TRBJ2-1
abundance: -
d_gene: TRBD2
len: 12
CDR3nt: TGTGCCAGCGGGACTAGCGGGAGTGAGCAGTTCTTC
CDR3aa: CASGTSGSEQFF

v_gene: TRBV10-3
j_gene: TRBJ2-7
abundance: -
d_gene: -
len: 14
CDR3nt: TGTGCCATCAGTGAGGGGCGGAACTCCTACGAGCAGTACTTC
CDR3aa: CAISEGRNSYEQYF

v_gene: TRBV10-3
j_gene: TRBJ1-5
abundance: -
d_gene: -
len: 15
CDR3nt: TGTGCCATCAGTAAAGGAGGTTCGGGCAATCAGCCCCAGCATTTT
CDR3aa: CAISKGGSGNQPQHF

v_gene: TRBV2
j_gene: TRBJ1-4
abundance: -
d_gene: -
len: 12
CDR3nt: TGTGCCAGCAGTGTTTGGGGGGAAAAACTGTTTTTT
CDR3aa: CASSVWGEKLFF

v_gene: TRBV7-3
j_gene: TRBJ2-1
abundance: -
d_gene: -
len: 13
CDR3nt: TGTGCCAGCAGCTTGGATCGTGTCGATGAGCAGTTCTTC
CDR3aa: CASSLDRVDEQFF

v_gene: TRBV4-2
j_gene: TRBJ1-1
abundance: few
d_gene: -
len: 14
CDR3nt: TGTGCCAGCAGCCAAAATCCCGGCGACACTGAAGCTTTCTTT
CDR3aa: CASSQNPGDTEAFF

v_gene: TRBV27
j_gene: TRBJ2-5
abundance: -
d_gene: TRBD2
len: 17
CDR3nt: TGTGCCAGCAGTTTATATCCCCTCCGACTAGCGGGAGAGACCCAGTACTTC
CDR3aa: CASSLYPLRLAGETQYF

v_gene: TRBV7-3
j_gene: TRBJ2-1
abundance: -
d_gene: -
len: 19
CDR3nt: TGTGCCAGCAGCCAGACTAGCTCCCGGGGATCAGGGGTCTACAATGAGCAGTTCTTC
CDR3aa: CASSQTSSRGSGVYNEQFF

v_gene: TRBV11-3
j_gene: TRBJ2-7
abundance: -
d_gene: TRBD2
len: 14
CDR3nt: TGTGCCAGCAGCTTAGCGGGAGGACTCTACGAGCAGTACTTC
CDR3aa: CASSLAGGLYEQYF

v_gene: TRBV27
j_gene: TRBJ2-5
abundance: -
d_gene: -
len: 13
CDR3nt: TGTGCCAGCAGTCCAATGGGGTGGGAGACCCAGTACTTC
CDR3aa: CASSPMGWETQYF

v_gene: TRBV7-9
j_gene: TRBJ2-3
abundance: -
d_gene: -
len: 13
CDR3nt: TGTGCCAGCAGCCCCGGGACGACGGATACGCAGTATTTT
CDR3aa: CASSPGTTDTQYF

v_gene: TRBV28
j_gene: TRBJ1-2
abundance: -
d_gene: -
len: 16
CDR3nt: TGTGCCAGCAGTTCCCCCTACGACAATCCTAACTATGGCTACACCTTC
CDR3aa: CASSSPYDNPNYGYTF

v_gene: TRBV5-1
j_gene: TRBJ1-2
abundance: -
d_gene: -
len: 12
CDR3nt: TGCGCCAGCAGCGAGGGTGACTATGGCTACACCTTC
CDR3aa: CASSEGDYGYTF